This passage covers 26 T cell receptor delta chains from one sample sequenced in a study of γδ T cells in repeated Plasmodium falciparum infection. Bulk repertoires came from Vgamma9/Vdelta2+ or Vdelta2-negative gammadelta T cells flow-sorted from PBMC. TCRdb ran CATT on the multiplex PCR reads. This sample has tens of thousands of delta-chain clones, with approximately 1% found just once. What was sequenced was gamma-delta T cells from blood. These receptor sequences come from a pool of human donors (malaria-infected and uninfected, not separated).

A remark on this clone: With a far larger clone one base away, a read error is the likely cause. Other DNA variants within this sample encode the same CDR3. The rearrangement links TRDV2 to TRDJ1, with TRDD3 as a possible D gene (6 bases). No J gene was available from TCRdb, and it was assigned here by a germline match of the DNA. This CDR3 is 15 amino acids long. CDR1 and CDR2 (germline): GEAIGNYY, EKD. V shed 2 bases and J shed 3 bases, with 15 bases lying between them. The chain's CDR3 is CACDRVGDLSDKLIF. DNA for the CDR3: TGTGCCTGTGACAGGGTAGGGGATTTATCCGATAAACTCATCTTT.

This clone has just a few counts. A much more abundant neighbour one base away suggests this may be a read error. This specimen includes other DNA sequences encoding the same CDR3. This chain uses TRDV2 with TRDJ1, with a possible D match to TRDD3 (5 bases). CDR1 GEAIGNYY and CDR2 EKD come from the germline V gene. V lost 1 base and J 3 bases, leaving 26 bases between the germline ends. The CDR3 is 19 residues long. The CDR3 nucleotides are TGTGCCTGTGACACGGTCCCCGCTAGTGGGGCCCCGGACCCCGATAAACTCATCTTT. Its protein is CACDTVPASGAPDPDKLIF.

As to this clone: TCRdb attributes to this sequence the protein of a much larger clone, which differs from the DNA translation at residue 15; a read error is likely, and the protein displayed is translated from the DNA. J is TRDJ1 and V is TRDV2; TRDD3 might be the D (5 bases). TCRdb offers no J gene call, so here the DNA was matched to germline to obtain one. V dropped 3 bases and J dropped 6 bases, with 40 bases sitting between them. Germline lookup yields CDR1 GEAIGNYY and CDR2 EKD. CDR3 length equals 22 residues. The CDR3: CACDSLEGGPPFGTSALNKLIF. The CDR3 DNA sequence: TGTGCCTGTGACTCGCTAGAGGGGGGGCCCCCGTTCGGAACGTCTGCTTTGAATAAACTCATCTTT.

Only a few counts were recorded for this clone. It is likely a read error: a sequence one base away is far more abundant. Distinct nucleotide sequences in the sample also encode this CDR3. The rearrangement uses TRDV1 and TRDJ1; 8 bases are shared with TRDD3. V lost 3 bases and J lost 0; bases outside the gene matches: 33. This CDR3 has 25 amino acids. CDR1 is TSWWSYY, CDR2 QGS, per germline. The CDR3 region has the DNA TGTGCTCTTGGGGACCTACGGCCCTCCCGAACCTACTGGGGGTCTCCCCGCGTGAACACCGATAAACTCATCTTT. As protein: CALGDLRPSRTYWGSPRVNTDKLIF.

Comment on this clone: This likely reflects a read error, since a far larger clone is one base away. This specimen includes other DNA sequences encoding the same CDR3. V usage is TRDV3 and J usage is TRDJ2, with a possible D match to TRDD3 (5 bases). The CDR3 contains 22 residues. Trimming took 2 bases from V and 2 from J, leaving 36 bases between them. CDR1 and CDR2 (germline): TVYSNPD, GDNSRS (reference sequence). The CDR3: CAFRTRSVGRLGYDRLTAQLFF. CDR3 coding DNA: TGTGCCTTTCGGACCCGGTCAGTAGGGAGATTGGGGTACGATCGATTGACAGCACAACTCTTCTTT.

This clone was detected a few times. It may be a read error: a sequence one base away is much more abundant. Other nucleotide sequences in the sample specify the same CDR3. This chain links TRDV2 with TRDJ1; D is uncertain. Germline CDR1 reads GEAIGNYY; CDR2 reads EKD. CDR3 size: 20 residues. Trimming removed 0 bases at V and 7 bases at J, with 32 bases between. In nucleotides, the CDR3 is TGTGCCTGTGACACCGTTTGGGAGTCCGGCCAAACTGCCGTGTTTGGTAAACTCATCTTT. The encoded protein is CACDTVWESGQTAVFGKLIF.

On this clone: A read error likely explains why the TCRdb protein, taken from a much larger clone, differs from this DNA's translation at residue 14; the protein shown is translated from the DNA. The J gene is TRDJ1, the V gene TRDV2, with 13 positions matching TRDD3. The J gene was missing in TCRdb and was found by matching the end of the DNA to germline. CDR1 GEAIGNYY and CDR2 EKD come from the germline V gene. This CDR3 comprises 18 residues. CDR3 nucleotides: TGTGCCTGTGACGCCCGTACTGGGGGATACGCGGATACCGGTAAACTCATCTTT. Encoded protein: CACDARTGGYADTGKLIF.

In regard to this clone: A read error likely explains this, since a far larger clone differs by one base. The sample holds other DNA sequences that translate to the same CDR3. The J gene is TRDJ1, the V gene TRDV1; 9 bases align to TRDD3. Here the J gene came from matching the DNA to germline, since TCRdb omits it. The CDR3 loop spans 19 amino acids. The germline V gene has CDR1 TSWWSYY and CDR2 QGS. CDR3 protein: CALGEKRKGYWGNTDKLIF. The CDR3 nucleotides are TGTGCTCTCGGGGAAAAAAGGAAAGGTTACTGGGGGAACACCGATAAACTCATCTTT.

This clone was seen more than once but under ten times. TCRdb's listed protein matches a much larger clone and diverges from this DNA's translation at residue 6, likely through a read error; the protein shown comes from the DNA. DNA of the CDR3: TGTGCCTGTGGGGGTAGGGATACAGCCGATAAACTCATCTTT. As protein: CACGGRDTADKLIF. This chain joins TRDV2 and TRDJ1; 7 bases are shared with TRDD3. The J gene, left out of TCRdb, was set here by checking the DNA against germline. The V and J ends lost 5 bases and 3 bases, in that order; junction bases with no gene match: 8. In germline, CDR1 is GEAIGNYY, CDR2 EKD. The CDR3 has 14 amino acids.

This clone was detected only a few times. This likely reflects a read error, since a far larger clone is one base away. Other DNA sequences in the sample encode the same CDR3. The chain links TRDV1 to TRDJ1, with 7 bases that match TRDD3. Unmatched junction bases numbered 16, after V lost 2 bases and J lost 1 base. CDR1 and CDR2 from the germline V gene are TSWWSYY and QGS. The CDR3 extends over 19 amino acids. Written as DNA, the CDR3 is TGTGCTCTTGGGGAAAAGATTATCGGGATACTAACTTTCACCGATAAACTCATCTTT. Translating gives CALGEKIIGILTFTDKLIF.

On this clone: This is likely an artifact of a read error, given a far larger clone one base away. This same CDR3 is encoded by further DNA sequences in the sample. The chain recombines TRDV1 with TRDJ1; possibly TRDD2 or TRDD3 for D (6 bases each). Trimming cost V 3 bases and J 6 bases, with 29 bases left between them. Germline V gene sequence: CDR1 TSWWSYY, CDR2 QGS. CDR3 length: 19 amino acids. CDR3 sequence: CALGDLILLRILPRNKLIF. CDR3 nucleotides: TGTGCTCTTGGGGACCTCATCCTACTGAGGATACTACCGCGAAATAAACTCATCTTT.

This clone has just a few counts. A far larger clone is one nucleotide away, so this likely arose from a read error. Other nucleotide sequences in the sample specify the same CDR3. The rearrangement uses TRDV2 and TRDJ3, with unresolved D. Here the J gene was assigned by germline matching of the DNA, as TCRdb has none. Germline CDR1 reads GEAIGNYY; CDR2 reads EKD. The CDR3 contains 18 residues. Trimming took off 0 bases at V and 2 bases at J, with 13 bases between the two ends. This CDR3 is CACDTVADAAWDTRQMFF. CDR3 nucleotides: TGTGCCTGTGACACCGTTGCAGATGCAGCCTGGGACACCCGACAGATGTTTTTC.

This clone was counted at least ten times. With a far larger clone one base away, a read error is the likely cause. This sample also contains other DNA sequences that code for the same CDR3. The V and J genes are TRAV36/DV7 and TRDJ1; 12 bases align to TRDD3. The J segment lost 0 bases and the V segment lost 2 bases, leaving 26 bases of the junction unmatched. The CDR3 is 23 residues long. The germline V gene has CDR1 VTNFRS and CDR2 LTSSGIE (reference sequence). The CDR3 bases are TGTGCTGTGGAAGGGTTCGCGCGACGAAACTACTGGGGGATACTTAGGTACACCGATAAACTCATCTTT. It is translated as CAVEGFARRNYWGILRYTDKLIF.

Points on this clone: The protein in TCRdb stems from a much larger clone and differs at residue 5 from this DNA's translation, likely a read error; here the protein is translated from the DNA. V usage is TRDV1 and J usage is TRDJ1; 9 bases are shared with TRDD3. Germline CDR1 is TSWWSYY and CDR2 is QGS. This CDR3 has 18 residues. In nucleotides, the CDR3 is TGTGCTCTTGGGAAACTCCCGGGGCTACTGGGGGACAACGATAAACTCATCTTT. As protein: CALGKLPGLLGDNDKLIF.

The sample holds a few counts of this clone. TCRdb records a much larger clone's protein for this DNA, with a difference at residue 9 that likely arises from a read error; the protein given is the translation of the DNA. V is TRDV1 and J is TRDJ1; D not resolved. The J gene, absent from TCRdb, was called here by matching the DNA to germline. Germline lookup yields CDR1 TSWWSYY and CDR2 QGS. Trimming left V 1 base short and J 1 base short, with 19 bases between. This CDR3 spans 18 amino acids. The chain's CDR3 is CALGERGSPVQCTDKLIF. The CDR3, as DNA: TGTGCTCTTGGGGAACGAGGGAGTCCCGTGCAATGCACCGATAAACTCATCTTT.

About this clone itself: The mismatch at residue 18 between this DNA's translation and the TCRdb protein of a much larger clone likely reflects a read error; the protein shown is translated from the DNA. The chain is built from TRDV1 and TRDJ2; TRDD2 is a possible D gene (5 bases). Since TCRdb gives no J gene, matching the DNA to germline was used here to assign it. The CDR3 is 22 residues long. Per the germline V gene, CDR1 is TSWWSYY and CDR2 is QGS. CDR3 residues: CALGERAYGGAIIPLSTTQLFF. As DNA, the CDR3 is TGTGCTCTTGGGGAAAGGGCCTACGGAGGTGCCATCATACCACTCTCGACAACACAACTCTTCTTT.

This clone appeared many times. The same CDR3 is also encoded by other DNA sequences in this sample. The chain uses TRDV1 and TRDJ1; D perhaps matches TRDD2 (5 bases). Trimming shortened V by 4 bases and J by 7 bases, and 22 bases separated the two germline ends. Per the germline V gene, CDR1 is TSWWSYY and CDR2 is QGS. CDR3 length: 16 residues. The chain's CDR3 is CALGVFARPLPSKLIF. Here the CDR3 DNA reads TGTGCTCTTGGGGTTTTCGCCCGGCCTCTCCCTTCTAAACTCATCTTT.

Remarks on this clone: TCRdb's protein for this DNA is that of a much larger clone and differs from the translation at residue 11, likely a read error; the protein shown is the DNA translation. This chain uses TRDV2 with TRDJ1; TRDD3 matches 13 bases. The J gene was not available in TCRdb and was assigned here by matching the DNA to germline segments. Germline CDR1 and CDR2: GEAIGNYY and EKD. This CDR3 has 19 amino acids. Trimming cost V 3 bases and J 0 bases; bases outside gene matches: 12. The CDR3 loop reads CACDLVTGGYGTYTDKLIF. CDR3 in DNA: TGTGCCTGTGACCTGGTAACTGGGGGATACGGTACGTACACCGATAAACTCATCTTT.

This clone has only a few counts. The protein held in TCRdb is that of a much larger clone and does not match this DNA's translation at residue 15, likely because of a read error; the protein shown is translated from the DNA. No J gene was assigned, while the V gene was called as TRDV1; the table names TRDD3, a call not compared with the DNA. Looked up from germline, CDR1 is TSWWSYY and CDR2 is QGS. The CDR3 length is 16 residues. CDR3 residues: CALGEPGIRNTDKLTF. The CDR3 nucleotides are TGTGCTCTTGGGGAACCGGGGATACGGAACACCGATAAACTCACCTTT.

Details on this clone: TCRdb shows a much larger clone's protein in place of this DNA's translation, and the two differ at residue 16, likely through a read error; the protein shown is translated from the DNA. The chain employs TRDV1 and TRDJ1; 11 bases are shared with TRDD3. TCRdb lists no J gene, so it was determined here by aligning the DNA to germline. Trimming at V came to 3 bases and at J to 5 bases, leaving 23 bases not matched to a gene. The CDR3 length is 21 residues. In germline, CDR1 is TSWWSYY, CDR2 QGS. Here the CDR3 reads CALGEEGAFPILGDRADKLIF. CDR3 coding DNA: TGTGCTCTTGGGGAGGAAGGGGCCTTCCCAATACTGGGGGATAGAGCGGATAAACTCATCTTT.

Remarks on this clone: The protein recorded in TCRdb matches a much larger clone and deviates from this DNA's translation at residue 17, suggesting a read error; the protein here is obtained by translating the DNA. For the CDR3, the DNA is TGTGCTCTTGGGGAACTTCCCGCGGTGGCCCTTACGAGGATACTGGGGGTTTCCCGGGCCGATAAACTCATCTTT. Translated, it gives CALGELPAVALTRILGVSRADKLIF. The chain couples TRDV1 to TRDJ1, with 8 bases aligning to TRDD3. The J gene, left out of TCRdb, was set here by checking the DNA against germline. CDR3 length: 25 residues. Trimming cost V 0 bases and J 3 bases; bases outside gene matches: 33. Germline V CDR1 and CDR2: TSWWSYY, QGS.

Points on this clone: The protein held in TCRdb is that of a much larger clone and does not match this DNA's translation at residue 13, likely because of a read error; the protein shown is translated from the DNA. The chain couples TRDV1 to TRDJ1, with D possibly TRDD2 on 8 matching bases. The V end lost 4 bases, the J end lost 11 bases, and 32 bases lay between the germline ends. Germline V CDR1 and CDR2: TSWWSYY, QGS. This CDR3 is 18 amino acids long. CDR3 sequence: CALGGLPTFNLGAFGLIF. The CDR3 DNA reads as TGTGCTCTTGGGGGACTTCCTACATTCAATCTGGGGGCTTTTGGCCTCATCTTT.

By frequency in the sample, this clone is medium-sized. The chain joins TRDV2 to TRDJ1, with 7 bases matching TRDD3. The J segment lost 3 bases and the V segment lost 2 bases, leaving 11 bases of the junction unmatched. Looked up from germline, CDR1 is GEAIGNYY and CDR2 is EKD. This CDR3 has 16 amino acids. The CDR3 loop is CACDKTGADGADKLIF. The DNA for the CDR3 is TGTGCCTGTGACAAGACTGGGGCCGACGGGGCCGATAAACTCATCTTT.

Turning to this clone: The protein given by TCRdb reflects a much larger clone and differs at residue 6 from this DNA's translation, likely from a read error; the protein shown is the DNA's translation. The J gene is TRDJ1, the V gene TRDV2; 12 positions agree with TRDD3. No J gene was available from TCRdb, and it was assigned here by a germline match of the DNA. Germline V gene sequence: CDR1 GEAIGNYY, CDR2 EKD. The CDR3 covers 18 residues. V dropped 1 base and J dropped 4; count of bases not matched to a gene: 12. The CDR3 nucleotides read TGTGCCTGTGACACTCCTCCGGTCTGGGGGATACGCAGCGATAAACTCATCTTT. This codes for CACDTPPVWGIRSDKLIF.

There are a few counts of this clone. A read error is likely here: a far larger clone is one base away. Other nucleotide sequences from this sample produce the same CDR3. The V call is TRDV2, the J call TRDJ1, with 8 bases matching TRDD3. The J gene comes from matching the DNA to germline here; TCRdb lacks it. Germline V gene sequence: CDR1 GEAIGNYY, CDR2 EKD. CDR3 length: 19 residues. V was clipped by 1 base and J by 0 bases; unmatched bases: 15. The CDR3 DNA is TGTGCCTGTGACACACGAGAAGTAAGTACTGGGGGGTACACCGATAAACTCATCTTT. Translated, it gives CACDTREVSTGGYTDKLIF.

Worth noting for this clone: With a far larger clone one base away, a read error is the likely cause. Other nucleotide sequences from this sample produce the same CDR3. The chain combines TRDV2 with TRDJ1, with a weak D call TRDD3 (6 bases). TCRdb supplies no J gene; here it was assigned by aligning the nucleotide sequence to germline. The V gene lost 0 bases and the J gene lost 2 bases, with 27 bases spanning the gap. The CDR3 loop spans 20 amino acids. Per germline, CDR1 GEAIGNYY and CDR2 EKD. Here the CDR3 reads CACDTVHPTGDTPPTDKLIF. As DNA, the CDR3 is TGTGCCTGTGACACCGTTCACCCCACTGGAGATACGCCCCCGACCGATAAACTCATCTTT.